This T cell receptor (beta chain) emerged from a study of monozygotic twins with inflammatory bowel disease (dated by TCRdb to about 2019). Regarding the research as a whole: The complete study included roughly 30 monozygotic twin pairs: 19 IBD-discordant Danish pairs and nine German pairs, of which four were IBD-concordant and five were IBD-discordant. Within discordant pairs, disease-associated traits were sought mainly by comparing IBD patients with their genetically identical healthy co-twins. Each individual had, on average, about 151 000 unique TCRalpha sequences and 181 000 unique TCRbeta sequences available for analysis. Findings and caveats that apply to the study as a whole: Because patients received different immunosuppressive treatments, the repertoires may have picked up extra background noise and variability between individuals. Distinction between different T cell subtypes could not be achieved in the analysis. Compared with healthy twins, IBD patients had fewer clonotypes in common with other individuals, a difference most pronounced in patients showing signs of disease activity. Measured by the inverse Simpson index, TCRbeta repertoire diversity was lower in IBD patients than in their healthy co-twins. Repertoire similarity did not differ between concordant and discordant twins, which could be due to limited statistical power. No single strong signal or clonotype linked to IBD turned up in the results, so the idea that one exists was not supported.

As regards this clonotype: This receptor's antigen is unknown.

From each donor, an approximately 2.6 ml peripheral blood sample was collected into PAXgene tubes and kept at -80 degrees C. Total RNA was isolated from whole blood with the PAXgene blood miRNA kit on an automated QIAcube, without T cell sorting. Peripheral blood from monozygotic twin pairs who were concordant or discordant for inflammatory bowel disease underwent deep TCRalpha and TCRbeta repertoire profiling using unique molecular barcoding. For every twin pair, smoking habits were documented, and each individual was categorised as a current, former or never smoker. Reading the germline V gene gives CDR1 LGHNA and CDR2 YNFKEQ. Its CDR3 holds 12 amino acids, cysteine through phenylalanine. Only the protein sequence is given. Library prep was done by 5' RACE. For each TCR library, 3,500 to 4,000 ng of total RNA was used. For each sample, cDNA synthesis with SMARTScribe reverse transcriptase was split into eight separate reactions. During cDNA synthesis, unique molecular identifiers containing a 6-nucleotide sample barcode were introduced by template switching. TCRalpha and TCRbeta cDNA was amplified by two nested PCRs of 16 and 9 cycles, with bead purification after each PCR. Before amplification, cDNA was treated with uracil DNA-glycosylase and purified using the QIAquick PCR purification kit. The second PCR was the step at which Illumina TruSeq-compatible adapters and sample-specific barcodes were added. Library quality and concentration were assessed using TapeStation and Qubit, and about 5 ng of each library was pooled. The pooled libraries were sequenced with 2 x 100 bp reads and custom sequencing primers on an Illumina HiSeq2500 single-index Rapid Run. In the authors' own workflow: PCR and sequencing errors were corrected by UMI-based consensus assembly using MiGEC version 1.2.6. V(D)J alignment, clonotype assembly and CDR3 extraction were performed with MiXCR version 2.1.1. Normalisation of gene usage, clonotype sharing and MAIT/NKT TCR abundance was achieved by analysing the top 1000, 10 000 and 20 000 clonotypes per sample. After downsampling to 27 000 UMIs, diversity was calculated as the inverse Simpson index using the vegan R package. Paired Mann-Whitney U tests on discordant twin pairs were used, with Benjamini-Hochberg multiple-testing correction. After the reads were reprocessed by TCRdb, one entry was made per CDR3 protein sequence, with no DNA. TCRdb's processing, not the authors', yielded these V and J calls. This sample's table contains fewer than 550,000 distinct CDR3 sequences. 2.4% of the sample rests with the top ten.

The rearranged chain carries TRBV4-2 and TRBJ2-1. The source is a human donor with ulcerative colitis or Crohn's disease, or a healthy co-twin of an affected twin (not recorded which). Source material: blood. The CDR3 region: CASGERDNEQFF.